The next 30 T cell receptor beta chains were all read from a single sample in a study of blood T cells in healthy people across ages (dated by TCRdb to between 2014 and 2017). Libraries were built with 5' RACE. Reads for this sample came from an Illumina HiSeq 2500. A second PCR of roughly 6 to 12 cycles was performed with a sample-barcoded 5' primer and a J-beta primer mix. Through fastp at Q25 and MiXCR, TCRdb rebuilt clones from the public reads, retaining in-frame beta chains. Each entry is one CDR3 protein sequence, shown with its most common DNA and genes. The sample data list roughly 2 million distinct CDR3 sequences, and around half of these were observed just once. The biggest ten clones account for less than 2.5% of the sample. The specimen was blood. These receptor sequences come from a woman aged 40 to 50 in good health.

V usage is TRBV29-1 and J usage is TRBJ1-2; no clear D gene. Germline V CDR1 and CDR2: SQVTM, ANQGSEA. This CDR3 spans 13 amino acids. The V and J ends lost 4 bases and 0 bases respectively, with 9 bases between them. The CDR3 here is CSVAGSSNYGYTF. CDR3 DNA: TGCAGCGTTGCAGGCTCCTCTAACTATGGCTACACCTTC.

V gene TRBV6-6 combines with J gene TRBJ1-5; D is perhaps TRBD1 (5 bases). The CDR3 is 16 residues long. V was trimmed by 5 bases and J by 4 bases, leaving 18 bases between them. Germline CDR1 and CDR2: MNHNY and SVGAGI (reference sequence). CDR3 nucleotide sequence: TGTGCCAGCAGTACAACCGGGACGCGGGGGAATCAGCCCCAGCATTTT. Protein product: CASSTTGTRGNQPQHF.

This sequence joins TRBV4-3 and TRBJ2-5; D gene uncertain. Trimming took off 0 bases at V and 5 bases at J, with 16 bases between the two ends. The CDR3 is 16 residues long. Germline-derived CDR1 and CDR2 are LGHNA and YSLEER. CDR3 loop: CASSQDRARPGETQYF. The CDR3 DNA is TGCGCCAGCAGCCAAGATCGGGCCAGGCCCGGGGAGACCCAGTACTTC.

V usage is TRBV7-9 and J usage is TRBJ1-5; 9 positions match TRBD1. Germline V gene data show CDR1 as SEHNR and CDR2 as FQNEAQ (reference sequence). This CDR3 is built from 19 residues. J lost 0 bases, V lost 5 bases, and 14 bases had no gene match. CDR3 region: CASSAGQGSSSYSNQPQHF. The CDR3 region has the DNA TGTGCCAGCAGCGCGGGACAGGGATCAAGTTCCTATAGCAATCAGCCCCAGCATTTT.

J is TRBJ2-4 and V is TRBV25-1, with 11 bases fitting TRBD1. Judging by the DNA end, TRBJ2-7 fits better; the J call may be wrong. This CDR3 spans 15 amino acids. CDR1 is MGHDK, CDR2 SYGVNS, per germline. The CDR3 DNA reads TGTGCCAGCAGTCCAAGAACCGGACAGGGGGCCGAGCAGTACTTC. Its translation: CASSPRTGQGAEQYF.

On this clonotype itself: A much larger clone is a single base away; this may be a read error. The rearrangement links TRBV7-2 to TRBJ2-7; 10 nucleotides match TRBD2. The CDR3 runs to 14 residues. Unmatched junction bases numbered 8, after V lost 7 bases and J lost 5 bases. The germline V gene encodes CDR1 SGHTA and CDR2 FQGNSA. In nucleotides, the CDR3 is TGTGCCAGCACAGTGACAGCGGGGGGGCACGAGCAGTACTTC. It translates to CASTVTAGGHEQYF.

The chain is built from TRBV6-2 or TRBV6-3 and TRBJ2-3; 9 bases are a match to TRBD2. The CDR3 has 16 amino acids. Germline CDR1 and CDR2: MNHEY and SVGEGT. With 2 bases clipped from V and 2 bases from J, the junction kept 5 bases outside the gene matches. This CDR3 is CASSYSGGTHTDTQYF. The CDR3 coding sequence is TGTGCCAGCAGTTACAGCGGGGGGACCCACACAGATACGCAGTATTTT.

The chain combines TRBV7-9 with TRBJ1-6; tentative D call: TRBD1 (5 bases). Trimming left V 2 bases short and J 8 bases short, with 22 bases between. Germline values: CDR1 SEHNR, CDR2 FQNEAQ (reference sequence). There are 18 residues in the CDR3. The CDR3 sequence: CASSLLVSRVAEHSPLHF. The CDR3 bases are TGTGCCAGCAGCTTACTAGTCTCCAGGGTAGCCGAACATTCACCCCTCCACTTT. The whole variable domain, remainder taken from reference TRBV7-9 and TRBJ1-6, is DTGVSQNPRHKITKRGQNVTFRCDPISEHNRLYWYRQTLGQGPEFLTYFQNEAQLEKSRLLSDRFSAERPKGSFSTLEIQRTEQGDSAMYLCASSLLVSRVAEHSPLHFGNGTRLTVT.

The chain combines TRBV7-2 with TRBJ2-5, with D perhaps matching TRBD1 or TRBD2 (7 bases each). Germline CDR1 and CDR2: SGHTA and FQGNSA. The V end lost 1 base, the J end lost 4 bases, and 16 bases lay between the germline ends. This CDR3 comprises 16 residues. The CDR3 is CASSLGLQGGGETQYF. The CDR3 coding sequence is TGTGCCAGCAGCTTAGGGTTGCAGGGGGGGGGAGAGACCCAGTACTTC.

CDR3 bases: TGTGCCAGCAGTGAAGGGGGGACAGGATATCAGCCCCAGCATTTT. It specifies CASSEGGTGYQPQHF. This rearrangement joins TRBV2 to TRBJ1-5, with TRBD1 matching over 8 bases. V shed 1 base, J shed 5 bases, and the junction held 4 bases outside the gene matches. The CDR3 consists of 15 residues. The germline V gene encodes CDR1 SNHLY and CDR2 FYNNEI.

This chain joins TRBV4-2 and TRBJ2-1; TRBD1 aligns across 7 bases. The J call is uncertain, as TRBJ2-7 better fits the DNA end. The CDR3 length is 16 residues. Per the germline V gene, CDR1 is LGHNA and CDR2 is YNFKEQ. The CDR3 reads CASSQGPRDSYNEQYF. As DNA, the CDR3 is TGTGCCAGCAGCCAAGGACCGAGGGACAGCTACAATGAGCAGTACTTC.

CDR3 sequence: CASSEDFENTEAFF. DNA for the CDR3: TGTGCCAGCAGTGAAGACTTTGAGAACACTGAAGCTTTCTTT. The V and J genes are TRBV2 and TRBJ1-1; no clear D gene. The CDR3 contains 14 residues. Germline loops: CDR1 SNHLY, CDR2 FYNNEI. With 1 base removed from V and 1 base from J, the gap between germline ends came to 7 bases.

V gene TRBV14 combines with J gene TRBJ2-1; tentative D call: TRBD2 (6 bases). Trimming removed 4 bases at V and 4 bases at J, with 14 bases between. The CDR3 is 15 residues long. Germline CDR1 and CDR2: SGHDN and FVKESK. In nucleotides, the CDR3 is TGTGCCAGCAGCCCACCCACAGCGGGTTACAATGAGCAGTTCTTC. Its protein product is CASSPPTAGYNEQFF. Together with reference TRBV14 and TRBJ2-1, the CDR3 gives the full variable domain: EAGVTQFPSHSVIEKGQTVTLRCDPISGHDNLYWYRRVMGKEIKFLLHFVKESKQDESGMPNNRFLAERTGGTYSTLKVQPAELEDSGVYFCASSPPTAGYNEQFFGPGTRLTVL.

The chain joins TRBV15 to TRBJ2-5; 9 bases align to TRBD1. J lost 4 bases, V lost 0 bases, and 6 bases had no gene match. Germline-derived CDR1 and CDR2 are LNHNV and YYDKDF (reference sequence). This CDR3 comprises 16 residues. The CDR3 reads CATSRDEDRGVETQYF. The CDR3 DNA reads as TGTGCCACCAGCAGAGATGAAGACAGGGGGGTAGAGACCCAGTACTTC.

This clonotype has a single count. The V gene is TRBV7-2, the J gene TRBJ2-7; maybe TRBD2 (6 bases). The CDR3 has 16 residues. Germline CDR1 SGHTA, CDR2 FQGNSA. V was cut by 3 bases and J by 4 bases, with 19 bases left in between. The CDR3 loop reads CASSFWGTRGMYEQYF. The CDR3 DNA reads as TGTGCCAGCAGCTTTTGGGGCACCCGGGGGATGTACGAGCAGTACTTC.

The rearrangement links TRBV19 to TRBJ1-5; 7 bases match TRBD1. With V trimmed by 6 bases and J by 6 bases, 8 bases remained unmatched. Germline V gene sequence: CDR1 LNHDA, CDR2 SQIVND (reference sequence). The CDR3 spans 14 residues. In nucleotides, the CDR3 is TGTGCCAGTAGGAGACAGGGTGCGATTCAGCCCCAGCATTTT. Translation gives CASRRQGAIQPQHF.

The chain employs TRBV7-9 and TRBJ2-5; D is possibly TRBD1 (5 bases). With 4 bases removed from V and 4 bases from J, the gap between germline ends came to 13 bases. The CDR3 totals 14 residues. Looked up from germline, CDR1 is SEHNR and CDR2 is FQNEAQ (reference sequence). The CDR3 protein is CASSSGQGPETQYF. The CDR3 DNA follows: TGTGCCAGCAGCTCGGGTCAGGGTCCAGAGACCCAGTACTTC. Full variable domain (missing parts from reference TRBV7-9 and TRBJ2-5): DTGVSQNPRHKITKRGQNVTFRCDPISEHNRLYWYRQTLGQGPEFLTYFQNEAQLEKSRLLSDRFSAERPKGSFSTLEIQRTEQGDSAMYLCASSSGQGPETQYFGPGTRLLVL.

This chain links TRBV4-2 with TRBJ1-2; weak D call: TRBD1 (6 bases). Germline V gene lookup returns CDR1 LGHNA and CDR2 YNFKEQ. V was clipped by 1 base and J by 3 bases, with 12 bases between them. This CDR3 is 15 amino acids long. The CDR3 is CASSQGPQGDYGYTF. DNA for the CDR3: TGTGCCAGCAGCCAAGGTCCACAGGGAGACTATGGCTACACCTTC.

V and J are TRBV20-1 and TRBJ2-5; D is possibly TRBD2 (6 bases). The CDR3 spans 15 residues. Germline values: CDR1 DFQATT, CDR2 SNEGSKA (reference sequence). Trimming removed 0 bases at V and 3 bases at J, with 14 bases between. The CDR3 DNA is TGCAGTGCTAGAGAGGCAGGACTAATAAAAGAGACCCAGTACTTC. It codes for CSAREAGLIKETQYF.

V and J are TRBV7-9 and TRBJ2-7; D call uncertain. CDR1 SEHNR and CDR2 FQNEAQ come from the germline V gene (reference sequence). V lost 5 bases and J 5 bases, leaving 13 bases between the germline ends. This CDR3 comprises 13 residues. The chain's CDR3 is CASSPQEINEQYF. CDR3 nucleotide sequence: TGTGCCAGCAGCCCCCAGGAGATCAACGAGCAGTACTTC.

This clonotype has more than one count but fewer than ten. The chain links TRBV20-1 to TRBJ1-6; D not certain. The germline gives CDR1 DFQATT, CDR2 SNEGSKA (reference sequence). Trimming cost V 2 bases and J 9 bases, with 5 bases left between them. This CDR3 region has 11 residues. The CDR3 loop is CSARQGSPLHF. CDR3 nucleotide sequence: TGCAGTGCTAGACAAGGTTCACCCCTCCACTTT.

This chain connects TRBV6-5 to TRBJ2-1; 8 bases match TRBD2. This CDR3 is built from 16 residues. J gave up 7 bases and V 0 bases, and 8 bases lay outside the gene matches. Germline values: CDR1 MNHEY, CDR2 SVGAGI. CDR3 residues: CASSYSRAGGLNEQFF. CDR3 nucleotide sequence: TGTGCCAGCAGTTACTCGAGGGCGGGGGGTCTGAATGAGCAGTTCTTC.

J is TRBJ2-1 and V is TRBV20-1; D possibly corresponds to TRBD1 (6 bases). The assigned J gene may be wrong: the sequence end matches TRBJ2-7 better. The CDR3 sequence is 18 residues long. Germline loops: CDR1 DFQATT, CDR2 SNEGSKA (reference sequence). CDR3 bases: TGCAGTGCTAGAGATCAATGGGACACAGGTAGCTCCTACAATGAGCAGTACTTC. Its translation is CSARDQWDTGSSYNEQYF.

This clonotype has a single count. This chain joins TRBV7-2 and TRBJ2-2, with D possibly matching TRBD1 (6 bases). The CDR3 contains 15 residues. The germline CDR1 and CDR2 sequences are SGHTA and FQGNSA. The V end was cut by 1 base, the J end by 4 bases, with 10 bases between. CDR3 sequence: CASSLEYRATGELFF. The DNA for the CDR3 is TGTGCCAGCAGCTTAGAATACAGGGCCACCGGGGAGCTGTTTTTT.

The chain carries TRBV20-1 and TRBJ2-4, with TRBD2 identical over 7 bases. The germline gives CDR1 DFQATT, CDR2 SNEGSKA (reference sequence). The CDR3 has 14 amino acids. The J segment lost 1 base and the V segment lost 3 bases, leaving 3 bases of the junction unmatched. CDR3 DNA sequence: TGCAGTGCTAGGCCAGCGGGGGCCAAAAACATTCAGTACTTC. Its protein is CSARPAGAKNIQYF.

To note about this clonotype: At one end, the junction sequence differs from germline, possibly due to a read error. The V and J genes are TRBV7-9 and TRBJ2-4; TRBD2 is a possible D gene (6 bases). The CDR3 is made up of 15 amino acids. The germline CDR1 and CDR2 sequences are SEHNR and FQNEAQ (reference sequence). CDR3 region: CASSVRQLAKSIQYF. DNA of the CDR3: TGTGCCAGCAGCGTACGACAACTAGCCAAAAGCATTCAGTACTTC.

The chain links TRBV5-1 to TRBJ2-3; 8 nucleotides align to TRBD2. CDR1 and CDR2 from the germline V gene are SGHRS and YFSETQ. This CDR3 is 15 amino acids long. The J segment lost 4 bases and the V segment lost 6 bases, leaving 10 bases of the junction unmatched. For the CDR3, the DNA is TGCGCCAGCACGGCGACTAGCGATTGGGCAGATACGCAGTATTTT. It specifies CASTATSDWADTQYF.

This clonotype was counted only a few times. The V and J genes are TRBV7-2 and TRBJ2-5; 9 bases are shared with TRBD2. V lost 4 bases and J lost 5; bases outside the gene matches: 5. From germline, CDR1 is SGHTA and CDR2 FQGNSA. The CDR3 runs to 14 residues. The CDR3 bases are TGTGCCAGCAGCTACTCTAGCGGGGCCGAGACCCAGTACTTC. It translates to CASSYSSGAETQYF.

The chain combines TRBV20-1 with TRBJ2-4; tentative D call: TRBD2 (7 bases). Trimming took 3 bases from V and 9 from J, leaving 15 bases between them. Germline CDR1 reads DFQATT; CDR2 reads SNEGSKA (reference sequence). CDR3 length: 13 amino acids. The CDR3 reads CSASEGGVGIQYF. The CDR3 DNA follows: TGCAGTGCTAGTGAGGGGGGGGTAGGCATTCAGTACTTC.

This clonotype was observed a few times. V gene TRBV4-3 combines with J gene TRBJ2-5; TRBD1 agrees at 9 bases. The DNA end is more similar to TRBJ2-7, so the J call may be wrong. The V gene's germline CDR1 is LGHNA and CDR2 YSLEER. The CDR3 runs to 17 residues. CDR3 bases: TGCGCCAGCAGCCAAGAACGGACAGGGGAGGTCACCTACGAGCAGTACTTC. Protein: CASSQERTGEVTYEQYF.